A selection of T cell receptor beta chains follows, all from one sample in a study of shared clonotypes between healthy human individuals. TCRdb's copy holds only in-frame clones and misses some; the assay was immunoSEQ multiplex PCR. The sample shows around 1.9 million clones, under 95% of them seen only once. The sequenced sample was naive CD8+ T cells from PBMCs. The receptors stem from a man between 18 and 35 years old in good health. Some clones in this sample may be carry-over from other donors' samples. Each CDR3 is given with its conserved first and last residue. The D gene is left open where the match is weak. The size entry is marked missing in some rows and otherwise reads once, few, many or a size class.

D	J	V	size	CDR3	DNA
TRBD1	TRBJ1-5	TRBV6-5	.	CASSYSGTGTQPQHF	TGTGCCAGCAGTTACTCAGGGACAGGGACGCAGCCCCAGCATTTT
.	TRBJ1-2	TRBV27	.	CASSLSVGYGYGYTF	TGTGCCAGCAGTTTATCGGTAGGGTATGGCTATGGCTACACCTTC
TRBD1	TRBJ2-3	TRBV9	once	CASSGTGSSTDTQYF	TGTGCCAGCAGCGGGACAGGGTCAAGCACAGATACGCAGTATTTT
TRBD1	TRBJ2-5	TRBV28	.	CASSLQGAEETQYF	TGTGCCAGCAGCCTACAGGGGGCGGAAGAGACCCAGTACTTC
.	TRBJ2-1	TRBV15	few	CATSRFYNEQFF	TGTGCCACCAGCAGATTTTACAATGAGCAGTTCTTC
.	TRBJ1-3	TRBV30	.	CAWSETAGNTIYF	TGTGCCTGGAGTGAGACGGCCGGAAACACCATATATTTT
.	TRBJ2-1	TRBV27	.	CASSGALSYNEQFF	TGTGCCAGCAGTGGGGCGCTCTCCTACAATGAGCAGTTCTTC
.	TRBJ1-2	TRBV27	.	CASSFKGDHGYTF	TGTGCCAGCAGTTTCAAAGGGGATCATGGCTACACCTTC
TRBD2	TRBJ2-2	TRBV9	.	CASSVVLAGANTGELFF	TGTGCCAGCAGCGTAGTTCTAGCGGGAGCGAACACCGGGGAGCTGTTTTTT
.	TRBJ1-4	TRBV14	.	CASSQRGGLRGEKLFF	TGTGCCAGCAGCCAAAGAGGGGGGCTCAGAGGTGAAAAACTGTTTTTT
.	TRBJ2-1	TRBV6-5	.	CASSIKSSYNEQFF	TGTGCCAGCAGTATAAAGAGCTCCTACAATGAGCAGTTCTTC
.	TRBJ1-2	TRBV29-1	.	CSVDIVPYGYTF	TGCAGCGTTGACATCGTCCCCTATGGCTACACCTTC
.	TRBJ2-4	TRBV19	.	CASSIVPGLRVAKNIQYF	TGTGCCAGTAGTATAGTGCCGGGACTCCGTGTAGCCAAAAACATTCAGTACTTC
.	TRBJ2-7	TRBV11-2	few	CASRGGAREQYF	TGTGCCAGCAGAGGGGGGGCGAGGGAGCAGTACTTC
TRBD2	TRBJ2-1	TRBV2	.	CASNGLAGGPDGYNEQFF	TGTGCCAGCAACGGACTAGCGGGAGGGCCGGATGGGTACAATGAGCAGTTCTTC
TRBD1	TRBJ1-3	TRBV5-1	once	CASSQTGLFSGNTIYF	TGCGCCAGCAGCCAGACAGGGTTGTTCTCTGGAAACACCATATATTTT
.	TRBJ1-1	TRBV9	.	CASSYGGAPNTEAFF	TGTGCCAGCAGCTATGGGGGGGCACCGAACACTGAAGCTTTCTTT
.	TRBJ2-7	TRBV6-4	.	CASGHRQGYEQYF	TGTGCCAGCGGACACCGTCAGGGATACGAGCAGTACTTC
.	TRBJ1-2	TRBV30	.	CAWTGSQRYTF	TGTGCCTGGACCGGAAGTCAGCGCTACACCTTC
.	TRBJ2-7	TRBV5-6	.	CASSLGAGVYEQYF	TGTGCCAGCAGCTTGGGGGCAGGGGTTTACGAGCAGTACTTC
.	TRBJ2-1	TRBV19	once	CASTPAGSYNEQFF	TGTGCCAGTACCCCAGCGGGTTCCTACAATGAGCAGTTCTTC
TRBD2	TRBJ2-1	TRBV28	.	CASSQPRTSGRASNNEQFF	TGTGCCAGCAGTCAACCGAGGACTAGCGGGAGGGCCTCCAACAATGAGCAGTTCTTC
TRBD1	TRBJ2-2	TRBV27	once	CASSSDRGLVELFF	TGTGCCAGCAGTTCGGACAGGGGGTTGGTGGAGCTGTTTTTT
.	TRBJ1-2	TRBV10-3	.	CAISEDGSNYGYTF	TGTGCCATCAGTGAGGATGGATCTAACTATGGCTACACCTTC
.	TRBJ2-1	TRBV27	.	CASLSDANEQFF	TGTGCCAGCCTATCGGACGCAAATGAGCAGTTCTTC
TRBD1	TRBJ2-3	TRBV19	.	CASSITGGAGTDTQYF	TGTGCCAGTAGCATCACAGGGGGCGCGGGCACAGATACGCAGTATTTT
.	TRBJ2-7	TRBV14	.	CASSQDRDYEQYF	TGTGCCAGCAGCCAAGATCGGGACTACGAGCAGTACTTC
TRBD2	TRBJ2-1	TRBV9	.	CASSVDYILAGGPYEQFF	TGTGCCAGCAGCGTAGACTACATACTAGCGGGAGGGCCCTATGAGCAGTTCTTC
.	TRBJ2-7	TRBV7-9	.	CASSLGAKTPYEQYF	TGTGCCAGCAGCTTGGGAGCTAAGACCCCCTACGAGCAGTACTTC
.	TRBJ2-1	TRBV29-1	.	CSVEEVYGSPYNEQFF	TGCAGCGTTGAAGAAGTCTACGGCTCTCCCTACAATGAGCAGTTCTTC
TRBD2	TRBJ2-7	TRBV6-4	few	CASSPTGGGYEQYF	TGTGCCAGCAGTCCCACGGGGGGAGGCTACGAGCAGTACTTC
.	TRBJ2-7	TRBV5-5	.	CASSFVAPSYEQYF	TGTGCCAGCAGCTTTGTAGCTCCCTCCTACGAGCAGTACTTC
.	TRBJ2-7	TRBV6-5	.	CASSYSGTIRMGEQYF	TGTGCCAGCAGTTACTCCGGAACCATCAGAATGGGTGAGCAGTACTTC
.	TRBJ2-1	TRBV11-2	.	CASSLVQGTMYNEQFF	TGTGCCAGCAGCTTAGTCCAAGGCACCATGTACAATGAGCAGTTCTTC
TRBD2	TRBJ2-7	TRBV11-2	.	CASSLAGSGRHEQYF	TGTGCCAGCAGCTTAGCTGGTAGCGGGCGTCACGAGCAGTACTTC
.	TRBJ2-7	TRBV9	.	CASSVASSPPYEQYF	TGTGCCAGCAGCGTAGCCTCCTCGCCACCCTACGAGCAGTACTTC
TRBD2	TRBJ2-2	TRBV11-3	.	CASSLGIAGGPSGELFF	TGTGCCAGCAGCTTAGGCATAGCGGGAGGGCCTTCCGGGGAGCTGTTTTTT
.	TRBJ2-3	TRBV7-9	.	CASSLAPLDWAGDTQYF	TGTGCCAGCAGCTTAGCCCCCCTGGACTGGGCAGGAGATACGCAGTATTTT
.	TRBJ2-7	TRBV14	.	CASSPGGYYEQYF	TGTGCCAGCAGCCCGGGCGGGTACTACGAGCAGTACTTC
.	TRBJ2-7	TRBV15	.	CATSNLYGGQYEQYF	TGTGCCACCAGCAACCTCTACGGAGGTCAGTACGAGCAGTACTTC